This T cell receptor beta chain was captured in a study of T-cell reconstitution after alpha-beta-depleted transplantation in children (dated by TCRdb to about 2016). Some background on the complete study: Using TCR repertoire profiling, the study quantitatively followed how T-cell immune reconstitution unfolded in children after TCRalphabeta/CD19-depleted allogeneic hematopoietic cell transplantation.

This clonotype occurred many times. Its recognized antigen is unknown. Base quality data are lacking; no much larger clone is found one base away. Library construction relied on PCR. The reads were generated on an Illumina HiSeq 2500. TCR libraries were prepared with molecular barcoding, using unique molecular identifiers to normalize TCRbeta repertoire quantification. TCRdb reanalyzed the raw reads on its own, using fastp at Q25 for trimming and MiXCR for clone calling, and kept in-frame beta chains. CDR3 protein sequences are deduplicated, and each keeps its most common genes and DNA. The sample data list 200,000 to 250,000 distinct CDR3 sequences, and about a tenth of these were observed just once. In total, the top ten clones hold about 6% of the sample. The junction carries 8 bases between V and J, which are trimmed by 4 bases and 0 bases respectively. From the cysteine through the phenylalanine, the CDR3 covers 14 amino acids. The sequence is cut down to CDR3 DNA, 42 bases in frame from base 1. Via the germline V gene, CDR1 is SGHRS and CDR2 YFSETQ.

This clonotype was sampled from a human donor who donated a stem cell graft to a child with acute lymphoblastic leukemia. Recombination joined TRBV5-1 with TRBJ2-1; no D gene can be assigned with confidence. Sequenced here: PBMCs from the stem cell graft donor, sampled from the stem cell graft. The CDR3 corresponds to CASSQMSSYNEQFF. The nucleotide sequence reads TGCGCCAGCAGCCAAATGAGCTCCTACAATGAGCAGTTCTTC.